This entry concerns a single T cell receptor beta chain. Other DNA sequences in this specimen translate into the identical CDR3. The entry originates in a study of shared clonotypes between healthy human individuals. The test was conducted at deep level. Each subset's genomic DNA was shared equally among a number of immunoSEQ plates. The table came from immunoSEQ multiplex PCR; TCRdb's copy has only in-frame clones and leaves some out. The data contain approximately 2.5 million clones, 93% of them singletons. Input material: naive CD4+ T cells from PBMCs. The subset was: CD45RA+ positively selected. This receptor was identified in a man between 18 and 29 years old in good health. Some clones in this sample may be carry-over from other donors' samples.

The CDR3 loop is CASRGSYEQYF. In DNA form, the CDR3 reads TGTGCCAGCAGGGGTTCCTACGAGCAGTACTTC. This chain joins TRBV6-5 and TRBJ2-5; D remains ambiguous. Gene TRBJ2-7 matches the end of the DNA better, so the J call may be wrong. CDR1 and CDR2 (germline): MNHEY, SVGAGI. The CDR3 length is 11 residues.